This T cell receptor (beta chain) was captured in a study of graft-versus-host responses after intestinal transplantation. In the study overall: Transplantation in recipients was multivisceral, liver-intestinal, or isolated intestinal. Anti-thymocyte globulin induction preceded approximately three years of tacrolimus and steroid maintenance in all recipients. Whole-study results and caveats: Maximum circulating GvH clone levels tracked with early post-transplant HvG decreases. Subjects displaying graft-donor T cell macrochimerism possessed elevated graft-versus-host to host-versus-graft clonal ratios inside allografts.

Sequencing was performed with immunoSEQ multiplex PCR; in TCRdb, only in-frame clones are kept and a portion is missing. Here the sample spans about 86,000 clones, less than 90% being singletons. Trimming removed 2 bases from V and 11 bases from J; junction bases left unmatched: 12. Germline CDR1 reads SGHVT; CDR2 reads SQSDAQ. CDR3 size: 16 residues. A remark on this clone: What it binds is not known.

The sequence was obtained from a human donor who was the organ donor for an intestinal transplant. Specimen: unstimulated CD4+ T cells sorted from spleen or lymph node cells, collected before transplant. The rearrangement joins TRBV7-4 to TRBJ1-6, with TRBD1 matching over 7 bases. The CDR3 DNA follows: TGTGCCAGCAGCTTAACACTAACAGGGGCGCCTCCACCCCTCCACTTT. Translated, it gives CASSLTLTGAPPPLHF. The full variable domain, its missing parts supplied by reference TRBV7-4 and TRBJ1-6, is GAGVSQSPRYKVAKRGRDVALRCDSISGHVTLYWYRQTLGQGSEVLTYSQSDAQRDKSGRPSGRFSAERPERSVSTLKIQRTEQGDSAVYLCASSLTLTGAPPPLHFGNGTRLTVT.